This TCR beta chain appears in the sequencing data of a study of monozygotic twins with inflammatory bowel disease. Per germline, CDR1 LNHDA and CDR2 SQIVND (reference sequence). The CDR3 runs to 16 residues. One entry per CDR3 protein, without DNA, is what TCRdb gives after re-calling the 5' RACE reads. The ten most abundant clones cover 2% to 2.5% of a sample with under 150,000 distinct CDR3 sequences. This receptor was taken from a human donor with ulcerative colitis or Crohn's disease, or a healthy co-twin of an affected twin (not recorded which). Sequenced sample: blood. The chain has TRBV19 and TRBJ1-5; TCRdb's D call of TRBD1 is untestable without DNA. The CDR3 sequence: CASTGATGPINQPQHF. Filled out from reference TRBV19 and TRBJ1-5, the complete variable domain reads DGGITQSPKYLFRKEGQNVTLSCEQNLNHDAMYWYRQDPGQGLRLIYYSQIVNDFQKGDIAEGYSVSREKKESFPLTVTSAQKNPTAFYLCASTGATGPINQPQHFGDGTRLSIL.